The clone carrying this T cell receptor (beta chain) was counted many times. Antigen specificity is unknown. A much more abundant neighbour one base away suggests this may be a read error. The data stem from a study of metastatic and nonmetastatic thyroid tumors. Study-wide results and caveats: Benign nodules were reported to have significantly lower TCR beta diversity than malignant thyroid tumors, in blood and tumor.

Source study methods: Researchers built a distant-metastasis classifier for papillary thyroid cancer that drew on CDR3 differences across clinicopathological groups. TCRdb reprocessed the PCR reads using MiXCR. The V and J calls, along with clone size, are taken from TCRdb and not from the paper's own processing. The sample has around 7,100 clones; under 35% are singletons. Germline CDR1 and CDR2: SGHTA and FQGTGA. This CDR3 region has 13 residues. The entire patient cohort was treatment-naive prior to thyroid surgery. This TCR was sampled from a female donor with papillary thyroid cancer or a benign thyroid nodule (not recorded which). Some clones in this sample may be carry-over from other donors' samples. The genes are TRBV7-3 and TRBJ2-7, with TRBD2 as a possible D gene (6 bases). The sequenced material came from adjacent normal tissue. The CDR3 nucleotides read TGTGCCAGCAGCTTAGCCGGGACTGCCGAGCGGTACTTC. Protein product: CASSLAGTAERYF. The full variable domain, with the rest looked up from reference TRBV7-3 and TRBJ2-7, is GAGVSQTPSNKVTEKGKYVELRCDPISGHTALYWYRQSLGQGPEFLIYFQGTGAADDSGLPNDRFFAVRPEGSVSTLKIQRTERGDSAVYLCASSLAGTAERYFGPGTRLTVT.